Sequencing of this TCR beta chain was carried out in a study of control samples from healthy donors and cancer patients. Germline loops: CDR1 MNHEY, CDR2 SMNVEV (reference sequence). The CDR3 totals 14 residues. Trimming shortened V by 2 bases and J by 6 bases, and 11 bases separated the two germline ends. The assay was immunoSEQ multiplex PCR, and TCRdb's table has in-frame clones only and misses some. The sample carries 150,000 to 200,000 clones, just under 95% recorded once. This sequence was found in a man aged 18 to 29 in good health. The chain is built from TRBV27 and TRBJ1-5; possible D gene TRBD1, 5 bases. Sequencing was performed on blood. The CDR3 reads CASSLGRGGQPQHF. The CDR3 DNA is TGTGCCAGCAGTTTAGGGAGGGGAGGTCAGCCCCAGCATTTT.